The clone carrying this T cell receptor (beta chain) was observed a handful of times. What it binds is not known. The V and J ends lost 8 bases and 4 bases respectively, with 13 bases between them. The V gene's germline CDR1 is LNHNV and CDR2 YYDKDF (reference sequence). This CDR3 comprises 13 residues. This sample is part of a study of response to subunit inactivated influenza vaccine. Study-wide results and caveats: Authors suggested each seasonal flu vaccination may recruit only limited numbers of new T cells.

TCRdb itself ran the RT-PCR reads through MiXCR, one entry per CDR3 protein. The sample has 150,000 or so distinct CDR3 sequences; around 10% are singletons. This chain connects TRBV15 to TRBJ2-3; D is unresolved. This clonotype originated in a man aged 45 to 70 who received an inactivated influenza vaccine. This specimen consisted of CD8+ T cells sorted from PBMCs, obtained roughly 24 months after vaccination. The CDR3 DNA reads as TGTGCCACCTCCCCGAAGTCGGCAGATACGCAGTATTTT. It yields the protein CATSPKSADTQYF.